This is a list of T cell receptor beta chains from one sample in a study of shared clonotypes between healthy human individuals. Sequencing was performed with immunoSEQ multiplex PCR; in TCRdb, only in-frame clones are kept and a portion is missing. The sample carries roughly 650,000 clones, around 96% recorded once. The sample was naive CD8+ T cells sorted from blood. The receptor set was obtained from a woman in her twenties or thirties in good health. Each CDR3 is given with its conserved first and last residue. Each record gives: J gene, V gene, CDR3 protein.

TRBJ2-1	TRBV29-1	CSVDPRADNEQFF
TRBJ2-7	TRBV28	CASSLRGAGPPYEQYF
TRBJ2-7	TRBV5-4	CASSLGLAGIYEQYF
TRBJ2-5	TRBV2	CASPGQKEGETQYF
TRBJ1-5	TRBV19	CASSDGQGAGQPQHF
TRBJ1-4	TRBV19	CASRPGATNEKLFF
TRBJ2-5	TRBV11-2	CASSAGTSDQETQYF
TRBJ1-1	TRBV9	CASREGTGMNTEAFF
TRBJ2-2	TRBV27	CASSLGQTGELFF
TRBJ2-1	TRBV4-1	CASSQVGTRGPVGEQFF
TRBJ1-5	TRBV28	CASSLLFHQPQHF
TRBJ1-1	TRBV27	CASSLQGEVTEAFF
TRBJ2-7	TRBV27	CASSLFVGRAYEQYF
TRBJ1-2	TRBV19	CASTGDGYGYTF
TRBJ2-7	TRBV7-9	CASSFIAGGPYEQYF
TRBJ2-6	TRBV6-1	CASSEVPSGANVLTF
TRBJ1-2	TRBV14	CASSQDLDESHYGYTF
TRBJ1-5	TRBV19	CASSIGTLSNQPQHF
TRBJ1-4	TRBV28	CASSLGGHRVSIYEKLFF
TRBJ2-7	TRBV27	CASSFRGRIYEQYF
TRBJ2-4	TRBV6-1	CASSELRGGLAGVRAKNIQYF
TRBJ2-1	TRBV27	CASSLGGREGLYYEQFF
TRBJ2-3	TRBV5-6	CASSLNQGLTDTQYF
TRBJ2-1	TRBV5-5	CASNGPGGQVVFF
TRBJ2-5	TRBV11-2	CASSLDVQETQYF